This T cell receptor beta chain was sequenced for a study of blood T cell repertoires in COVID-19. As for the study in general: The origin of the acute and convalescent COVID-19 samples was the United States, Italy and Spain. Sample material is recorded as cDNA or gDNA derived from T cells, B-cell-depleted T cells, or PBMCs.

Clones were read by immunoSEQ multiplex PCR, and TCRdb kept only the in-frame ones, dropping some. The sample shows 250,000 or so clones, approximately 85% of them seen only once. The germline gives CDR1 MDHEN, CDR2 SYDVKM. V was pared by 7 bases and J by 0 bases, with 8 bases of the junction left unmatched. This CDR3 comprises 16 residues. This TCR derives from a woman aged 45-65 years who had recovered from COVID-19. V and J are TRBV28 and TRBJ1-2; the match to TRBD1 covers 10 bases. The specimen sequenced was PBMCs or T cells enriched from blood (not recorded which). The CDR3 spells CASTQLGTGANYGYTF. In DNA form, the CDR3 reads TGTGCCAGCACCCAATTGGGGACAGGGGCTAACTATGGCTACACCTTC.